The 20 T cell receptor beta chains listed next were all sequenced from one sample in a study of regulatory T cells in long-lasting Graves disease (dated by TCRdb to about 2021). Taken with the paper, the label for time point translates to: newly diagnosed GD, antithyroid drugs for less than 3 months. For both TCR sequencing and RNA sequencing, RNA was extracted from PBMCs in TRIzol. The library was generated by multiplex PCR. Sequencing took place on an Illumina HiSeq 4000. TCR beta libraries were built with iRepertoire HTBI primers and Arm-PCR amplification of CDR3 regions. The public sequencing data were trimmed at Q25 with fastp and processed into clonotypes with MiXCR by TCRdb, which kept only in-frame beta chains. Identical CDR3 protein sequences are pooled into one entry, listed with their most common genes and DNA. A total of about 430,000 distinct CDR3 sequences appear in this sample, about 15% of them only once. About 7.6% of the sample is held by the ten biggest clonotypes.

The same data also contributed to another study, on T cells in Graves' hyperthyroidism and ophthalmopathy.

This sample comprised peripheral blood mononuclear cells (PBMCs), obtained at new diagnosis, from a patient treated with antithyroid drugs. All receptors derive from a woman aged 40 to 50 with Graves disease. Donor details come from another sample of the same person, matched by shared clones.

Worth noting for this clonotype: Germline and junction disagree at one end, which may indicate a read error. The chain is built from TRBV28 and TRBJ2-1; no reliable D call. CDR1 MDHEN and CDR2 SYDVKM come from the germline V gene. The length of the CDR3 is 16 residues. CDR3 residues: CASSSQRWYSHNEQFF. The CDR3 bases are TGTGCCAGCAGTTCCCAACGGTGGTACTCCCACAATGAGCAGTTCTTC.

In regard to this clonotype: This CDR3 fails to terminate in the conserved phenylalanine or tryptophan, so it likely reflects a read error. The chain has TRBV18 and TRBJ2-2; D unresolved. This CDR3 has 15 amino acids. CDR1 and CDR2 (germline): KGHSH, LQKENI. Trimming stripped 5 bases from V and 3 bases from J, with 13 bases between. In DNA, the CDR3 is TGTGCCAGCTCATCGGGCGCCGCCTACACCGGGGAGCTGTTTCTT. Amino acid sequence: CASSSGAAYTGELFL.

This clonotype was found many times. The chain combines TRBV11-3 with TRBJ2-3; 7 bases line up with TRBD2. The CDR3 contains 17 residues. Looked up from germline, CDR1 is SGHNT and CDR2 is YENEEA. V was clipped by 4 bases and J by 4 bases; unmatched bases: 14. The CDR3, as DNA: TGTGCCAGCAGCTCCTCTGGGGGTAGCGGGTCCCCAGATACGCAGTATTTT. Amino acids: CASSSSGGSGSPDTQYF.

Many counts were recorded for this clonotype. The V call is TRBV7-3, the J call TRBJ1-2; D is ambiguous. The germline gives CDR1 SGHTA, CDR2 FQGTGA. Trimming pared 1 base from V and 4 bases from J, leaving 7 bases between. The CDR3 is made up of 13 amino acids. CDR3 amino acids: CASSLNGFYGYTF. CDR3 DNA sequence: TGTGCCAGCAGCTTAAACGGGTTCTATGGCTACACCTTC. Using reference TRBV7-3 and TRBJ1-2 for the parts outside the CDR3, the full variable domain is GAGVSQTPSNKVTEKGKYVELRCDPISGHTALYWYRQSLGQGPEFLIYFQGTGAADDSGLPNDRFFAVRPEGSVSTLKIQRTERGDSAVYLCASSLNGFYGYTFGSGTRLTVV.

This clonotype was observed a few times. The chain is built from TRBV2 and TRBJ1-6, with a tentative D call TRBD1 (5 bases). This CDR3 contains 14 residues. Germline V gene lookup returns CDR1 SNHLY and CDR2 FYNNEI. Trimming pared 4 bases from V and 3 bases from J, leaving 7 bases between. The CDR3 here is CASSGGGYNSPLHF. The CDR3 region has the DNA TGTGCCAGCAGTGGTGGGGGCTATAATTCACCCCTCCACTTT.

The chain is built from TRBV20-1 and TRBJ1-4, with D unresolved. CDR3 length equals 13 residues. Germline V gives CDR1 DFQATT, CDR2 SNEGSKA (reference sequence). Trimming cost V 3 bases and J 1 base, with 6 bases left between them. CDR3 residues: CSASVGTNEKLFF. The DNA of the CDR3 is TGCAGTGCTAGTGTGGGAACTAATGAAAAACTGTTTTTT.

Ten or more counts support this clonotype. The chain combines TRBV9 with TRBJ2-5; 11 nucleotides agree with TRBD2. Per the germline V gene, CDR1 is SGDLS and CDR2 is YYNGEE. J was trimmed by 0 bases and V by 4 bases; bases with no gene match: 2. The CDR3 loop spans 15 amino acids. The DNA for the CDR3 is TGTGCCAGCAGCAAACTAGCGGGGGACCAAGAGACCCAGTACTTC. Protein sequence: CASSKLAGDQETQYF. Complete variable domain (other parts from reference TRBV9 and TRBJ2-5): DSGVTQTPKHLITATGQRVTLRCSPRSGDLSVYWYQQSLDQGLQFLIQYYNGEERAKGNILERFSAQQFPDLHSELNLSSLELGDSALYFCASSKLAGDQETQYFGPGTRLLVL.

This clonotype was detected ten times or more. The chain couples TRBV10-3 to TRBJ1-1; 7 positions match TRBD1. The CDR3 runs to 14 residues. CDR1 and CDR2 from the germline V gene are ENHRY and SYGVKD. V lost 3 bases and J lost 3; bases outside the gene matches: 4. CDR3 loop: CAISDPTGHTEAFF. The CDR3 coding sequence is TGTGCCATCAGTGACCCGACAGGGCACACTGAAGCTTTCTTT.

In its sample, this clonotype was seen many times. The J gene is TRBJ2-1, the V gene TRBV6-2 or TRBV6-3; D ambiguous. Germline CDR1 MNHEY, CDR2 SVGEGT. V dropped 4 bases and J dropped 4 bases, with 8 bases sitting between them. This CDR3 has 13 amino acids. DNA for the CDR3: TGTGCCAGCAGTTCCGAAGGTTACAATGAGCAGTTCTTC. Translating it yields CASSSEGYNEQFF.

The chain links TRBV28 to TRBJ1-5; 9 nucleotides match TRBD1. V shed 8 bases and J 7 bases; nucleotides not matched to a gene: 6. This CDR3 spans 13 amino acids. Looked up from germline, CDR1 is MDHEN and CDR2 is SYDVKM. This CDR3 is CASSTGGRQPQHF. CDR3 sequence (DNA): TGTGCCAGCTCAACAGGGGGCAGGCAGCCCCAGCATTTT.

This clonotype has more than one count but fewer than ten. The chain links TRBV18 to TRBJ2-5, with D uncertain. The germline V gene encodes CDR1 KGHSH and CDR2 LQKENI. The CDR3 sequence is 14 residues long. V lost 3 bases and J 6 bases, leaving 14 bases between the germline ends. The CDR3 DNA reads TGTGCCAGCTCACCGACCGGGCCACGGAAGACCCAGTACTTC. It encodes CASSPTGPRKTQYF.

At least ten counts were recorded for this clonotype. The CDR3 reads CASSPDRLYTF. For the CDR3, the DNA is TGTGCCAGCAGTCCGGACCGACTCTACACCTTC. The chain has TRBV2 and TRBJ1-2; D is uncertain. CDR3 size: 11 residues. Trimming removed 5 bases at V and 10 bases at J, with 11 bases between. Germline CDR1 and CDR2: SNHLY and FYNNEI.

J is TRBJ2-7 and V is TRBV27, with no clear D. The CDR3 sequence is 13 residues long. Germline V gene lookup returns CDR1 MNHEY and CDR2 SMNVEV (reference sequence). V was cut by 7 bases and J by 2 bases, with 12 bases left in between. The CDR3 coding sequence is TGTGCCAGCACCCTCCCCGAAGCCTACGAGCAGTACTTC. Translation gives CASTLPEAYEQYF.

This clonotype was seen more than once but under ten times. V and J are TRBV6-1 and TRBJ2-1, with 11 bases lining up with TRBD2. V lost 6 bases and J lost 1; bases outside the gene matches: 11. CDR1 and CDR2 (germline): MNHNS, SASEGT. The CDR3 totals 18 residues. CDR3 protein: CASRDPPSGRSSYNEQFF. CDR3 DNA sequence: TGTGCCAGCAGGGACCCCCCTAGCGGGAGGAGTTCCTACAATGAGCAGTTCTTC.

The chain joins TRBV12-3 or TRBV12-4 to TRBJ2-7; 7 nucleotides line up with TRBD2. The CDR3 consists of 14 residues. J was trimmed by 6 bases and V by 7 bases; bases with no gene match: 12. CDR3 sequence reads: CASTRPGLVSEQYF. CDR3 DNA: TGTGCCAGCACCCGCCCCGGACTAGTCAGCGAGCAGTACTTC.

This clonotype was observed many times. This chain joins TRBV10-3 and TRBJ2-2, with D uncertain. The length of the CDR3 is 12 residues. Germline V gives CDR1 ENHRY, CDR2 SYGVKD. V was pared by 6 bases and J by 7 bases, with 9 bases between. The CDR3 region has the DNA TGTGCCATCAGCCGGCCCAACGGGGAGCTGTTTTTT. This translates into CAISRPNGELFF.

This clonotype showed up many times. V is TRBV11-2 and J is TRBJ2-2; 9 nucleotides agree with TRBD2. V was clipped by 5 bases and J by 6 bases; unmatched bases: 10. Germline V gene data show CDR1 as SGHAT and CDR2 as FQNNGV. The CDR3 sequence is 16 residues long. The CDR3 nucleotides are TGTGCCAGCAGCCACCGCGCGGGGGGGGCGTCCGGGGAGCTGTTTTTT. Amino acids: CASSHRAGGASGELFF.

This clonotype showed up many times. The rearrangement uses TRBV5-6 and TRBJ2-3; D could derive from TRBD1 or TRBD2 (6 bases each). The CDR3 runs 16 residues. V was shortened by 1 base and J by 3 bases, with 15 bases between the two germline ends. Per the germline V gene, CDR1 is SGHDT and CDR2 is YYEEEE. CDR3 DNA sequence: TGTGCCAGCAGCTTGACGGGGGCGCAGGTTACAGATACGCAGTATTTT. It specifies CASSLTGAQVTDTQYF.

The gene calls are TRBV6-1 and TRBJ2-7, with 10 bases matching TRBD2. The germline V gene has CDR1 MNHNS and CDR2 SASEGT. Trimming cost V 5 bases and J 3 bases; bases outside gene matches: 7. This CDR3 region has 15 residues. CDR3 protein: CASSPWTSGGYEQYF. Written as DNA, the CDR3 is TGTGCCAGCAGTCCCTGGACTAGCGGAGGCTACGAGCAGTACTTC.

This clonotype was detected many times. V gene TRBV2 combines with J gene TRBJ2-7; 7 nucleotides align to TRBD2. The germline V gene encodes CDR1 SNHLY and CDR2 FYNNEI. This CDR3 has 14 amino acids. V trimming: 4 bases; J trimming: 6 bases; junction bases outside the gene matches: 9. The CDR3 reads CASSVGRTSVEQYF. The CDR3 DNA reads TGTGCCAGCAGTGTGGGCCGGACTAGTGTCGAGCAGTACTTC.